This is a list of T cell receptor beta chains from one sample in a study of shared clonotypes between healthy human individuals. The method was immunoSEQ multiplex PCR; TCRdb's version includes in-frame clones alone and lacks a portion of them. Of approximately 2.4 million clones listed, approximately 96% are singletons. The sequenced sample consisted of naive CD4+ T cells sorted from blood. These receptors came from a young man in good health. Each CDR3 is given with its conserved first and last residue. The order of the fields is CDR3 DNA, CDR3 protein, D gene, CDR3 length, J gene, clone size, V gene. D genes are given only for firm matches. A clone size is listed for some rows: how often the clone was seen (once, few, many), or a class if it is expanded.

TGTGCCACCAGCAGAGATCTGGCCCTAGGCTACACCTTC,CATSRDLALGYTF,NA,13,TRBJ1-2,NA,TRBV15
TGTGCCAGCAGTGATAGTCCGTCTTACTACGAGCAGTACTTC,CASSDSPSYYEQYF,NA,14,TRBJ2-7,NA,TRBV25-1
TGTGCCAGCAGCGCCTTGCGGGGCGGCGCGGATACGCAGTATTTT,CASSALRGGADTQYF,NA,15,TRBJ2-3,NA,TRBV9
TGTGCCAGCTCATGGAGGGAAAACACCGGGGAGCTGTTTTTT,CASSWRENTGELFF,NA,14,TRBJ2-2,NA,TRBV18
TGTGCCAGTCTCACACAAAAGAACACCGGGGAGCTGTTTTTT,CASLTQKNTGELFF,NA,14,TRBJ2-2,NA,TRBV19
TGTGCCAGCAGCCCTGCGGCCGGTTACTCTGGAAACACCATATATTTT,CASSPAAGYSGNTIYF,NA,16,TRBJ1-3,NA,TRBV7-9
TGCGCCAGCAGCTTGGTCGGAACGGGACTAGCGGGCGTCATTACCTACGAGCAGTACTTC,CASSLVGTGLAGVITYEQYF,TRBD2,20,TRBJ2-7,NA,TRBV5-1
TGTGCCAGCAGCAGTCCTAGCACAGATACGCAGTATTTT,CASSSPSTDTQYF,NA,13,TRBJ2-3,NA,TRBV5-4
TGTGCCAGCAGGGCTTGGAGAGGGACTGAAGCTTTCTTT,CASRAWRGTEAFF,NA,13,TRBJ1-1,NA,TRBV9
TGTGCCTGGGACCCCGGGTTGAACACTGAAGCTTTCTTT,CAWDPGLNTEAFF,NA,13,TRBJ1-1,NA,TRBV30
TGTGCCTGGAGCCGGGGGCCTGGCTATGGCTACACCTTC,CAWSRGPGYGYTF,NA,13,TRBJ1-2,NA,TRBV30
TGTGCCAGCAGCTACCGCGGGTATGGCTACACCTTC,CASSYRGYGYTF,NA,12,TRBJ1-2,once,TRBV5-5
TGCGCCAGCAAAACAGGGTCACCCTCTGGAAACACCATATATTTT,CASKTGSPSGNTIYF,NA,15,TRBJ1-3,once,TRBV5-1
TGTGCCAGCAGCCTAGGGATAGGGGACGGCAATCAGCCCCAGCATTTT,CASSLGIGDGNQPQHF,NA,16,TRBJ1-5,NA,TRBV7-9
TGTGCCAGTAGTGCTACCGGAACAACTAATGAAAAACTGTTTTTT,CASSATGTTNEKLFF,NA,15,TRBJ1-4,NA,TRBV19
TGCGCCAGCAGCTTGTCGACTTCCCAGCAGTACTTC,CASSLSTSQQYF,NA,12,TRBJ2-7,NA,TRBV5-1
TGTGCCAGCAGTTTCTCCGGGACATGGAATAATTCACCCCTCCACTTT,CASSFSGTWNNSPLHF,NA,16,TRBJ1-6,NA,TRBV2
TGCGCCAGCAGCCCGAGGGTCGGCACAGATACGCAGTATTTT,CASSPRVGTDTQYF,NA,14,TRBJ2-3,once,TRBV5-1
TGCGCCAGCAGCCCCCCAGCAAGTAACTATGGCTACACCTTC,CASSPPASNYGYTF,NA,14,TRBJ1-2,NA,TRBV4-1
TGTGCCAGCAGTTTCCTCCACTCCGACACCATATATTTT,CASSFLHSDTIYF,NA,13,TRBJ1-3,NA,TRBV27
TGCGCCAGCGCTACTGGGACTAGCGGCCGTGGGCTGTTTTTT,CASATGTSGRGLFF,TRBD2,14,TRBJ2-2,NA,TRBV5-1
TGTGCCAGCTCACCAGAAGCAGAGACCCAGTACTTC,CASSPEAETQYF,NA,12,TRBJ2-5,NA,TRBV18
TGTGCCAGCAGCTTAGATCCGCGCGGGGGGGCGGTCAATGAGCAGTTCTTC,CASSLDPRGGAVNEQFF,TRBD2,17,TRBJ2-1,NA,TRBV11-2
TGTGCCAGCAGCTCTATCAGGACTGAAGCTTTCTTT,CASSSIRTEAFF,NA,12,TRBJ1-1,NA,TRBV2
TGTGCCAGCAGCTTTGACTTAGGTTCGGGCTACGAGCAGTACTTC,CASSFDLGSGYEQYF,NA,15,TRBJ2-7,NA,TRBV5-5
TGTGCCAGCAGCGTAGGTGGAGTCCAAGAGACCCAGTACTTC,CASSVGGVQETQYF,NA,14,TRBJ2-5,NA,TRBV9
TGTGCCAGCACCCTCAGACAGACCCTTAGCACAGATACGCAGTATTTT,CASTLRQTLSTDTQYF,NA,16,TRBJ2-3,NA,TRBV7-9
TGTGCCAACAGTGTAAGAATTGGGGAAAAACTGTTTTTT,CANSVRIGEKLFF,NA,13,TRBJ1-4,NA,TRBV2
TGTGCCAGCTCGACCGGGGTCCAAGCCAAAAACATTCAGTACTTC,CASSTGVQAKNIQYF,NA,15,TRBJ2-4,NA,TRBV18
TGTGCCAGCAGTCTGCAATACGAGCAGTACTTC,CASSLQYEQYF,NA,11,TRBJ2-7,NA,TRBV28
TGTGCCAGCAGCTTACAGGGATTAACTAATGAAAAACTGTTTTTT,CASSLQGLTNEKLFF,NA,15,TRBJ1-4,NA,TRBV27
TGTGCCAGTAGACTAGCGGGGGGCACAGATACGCAGTATTTT,CASRLAGGTDTQYF,TRBD2,14,TRBJ2-3,NA,TRBV19
TGTGCCAGCAGCCCGGGACTAGCGAATTACGAGCAGTACTTC,CASSPGLANYEQYF,TRBD2,14,TRBJ2-7,once,TRBV7-6
TGTGCCTGGTCCCGTGGGTATTCCTACGAGCAGTACTTC,CAWSRGYSYEQYF,NA,13,TRBJ2-7,NA,TRBV30
TGTGCCAGCAGTGTGGCCCAAAATGAGCAGTTCTTC,CASSVAQNEQFF,NA,12,TRBJ2-1,NA,TRBV2
TGTGCCACAAATATCACACCGGGAAGCAATCAGCCCCAGCATTTT,CATNITPGSNQPQHF,NA,15,TRBJ1-5,once,TRBV10-3
TGTGCCAGCATTGGGACAGGGAGCACTGAAGCTTTCTTT,CASIGTGSTEAFF,TRBD1,13,TRBJ1-1,NA,TRBV6-1
TGTGCCAGCAGCGCGCTGATGACAGGGCACTACGAGCAGTACTTC,CASSALMTGHYEQYF,TRBD1,15,TRBJ2-7,NA,TRBV7-2
TGTGCCAGCAGCTTGTGGGCACCCAATTCACCCCTCCACTTT,CASSLWAPNSPLHF,NA,14,TRBJ1-6,once,TRBV5-6
TGTGCCAGCAGGCCCGGACAGGGAAACACCATATATTTT,CASRPGQGNTIYF,NA,13,TRBJ1-3,NA,TRBV6-6
TGCGCCAGCAGCCAAGACTTTAAGGGAATCGAGACGGGGGAGCAGTACTTC,CASSQDFKGIETGEQYF,NA,17,TRBJ2-7,NA,TRBV4-3
TGCGCCAGCAGCCAGGACAGGGAGGTTAGTGGCTACACCTTC,CASSQDREVSGYTF,TRBD1,14,TRBJ1-2,NA,TRBV4-3
TGTGCCAGTCGGCCTACAGGCACCGGGGAGCTGTTTTTT,CASRPTGTGELFF,NA,13,TRBJ2-2,NA,TRBV19
TGTGCCAGCAGTCAACGACAGGGTAGAGATACGCAGTATTTT,CASSQRQGRDTQYF,TRBD1,14,TRBJ2-3,NA,TRBV6-1
TGTGCCAGTAGTACTGAGATTACCGGGGAGCTGTTTTTT,CASSTEITGELFF,NA,13,TRBJ2-2,NA,TRBV19
TGTGCCAGCAGCTTAGCAGTGGGAGGGAGGACAGATACGCAGTATTTT,CASSLAVGGRTDTQYF,TRBD2,16,TRBJ2-3,NA,TRBV7-9
TGTGCCAGCAGTCGAGGACAGGGGCAGACCTACGAGCAGTACTTC,CASSRGQGQTYEQYF,TRBD1,15,TRBJ2-7,NA,TRBV28
TGTGCCACCAGCAGAGATTCAGGGTGGGGACCTTCCTACGAGCAGTACTTC,CATSRDSGWGPSYEQYF,NA,17,TRBJ2-7,NA,TRBV15
TGTGCCAGCAGAACACGGGCAAATCCAGGCGATGGCTACACCTTC,CASRTRANPGDGYTF,NA,15,TRBJ1-2,NA,TRBV6-5
TGCGCCAGCAGCCAAGTTGGGGCTAGGGTGAACACTGAAGCTTTCTTT,CASSQVGARVNTEAFF,NA,16,TRBJ1-1,NA,TRBV4-1
TGTGCCAGCAGTATCTTAAAAGACGAACTATTAGAAACCTTC,CASSILKDELLETF,NA,14,TRBJ1-2,once,TRBV28
TGTGCCAGCAGTTACTCACCACTAGCGGGGCCCTACGAGCAGTACTTC,CASSYSPLAGPYEQYF,TRBD2,16,TRBJ2-7,NA,TRBV6-5
TGTGCCAGCAGTGCCGTGGGCAGTTCCTACTATGGCTACACCTTC,CASSAVGSSYYGYTF,NA,15,TRBJ1-2,NA,TRBV6-1
TGTGCCAGCTCACCATCCCAAGGGAAACTGTTTTTT,CASSPSQGKLFF,NA,12,TRBJ1-4,NA,TRBV18
TGCGCCAGCATGCGCGGTTCTAGCACAGATACGCAGTATTTT,CASMRGSSTDTQYF,NA,14,TRBJ2-3,NA,TRBV5-1